The 31 T cell receptor beta chains below were found in one sample sequenced in a study of cytomegalovirus exposure and HLA in healthy donors. This PCR relied on a set of 60 Vbeta primers and 13 Jbeta primers. Assay used: immunoSEQ multiplex PCR; TCRdb lists only in-frame clones, some missing. The sample lists over 85,000 clones, about 69% seen once, with over 4% in the top ten. The sample consisted of PBMCs. The source of these receptors is a human donor in good health.

In its sample, this clone was seen a few times. This chain connects TRBV7-2 to TRBJ2-1; D is ambiguous. Germline V gene sequence: CDR1 SGHTA, CDR2 FQGNSA. This CDR3 contains 14 residues. Deletions cut 1 base from V and 6 bases from J, with 10 bases between. CDR3 DNA: TGTGCCAGCAGCTTAGGGCAGTATCGCAATGAGCAGTTCTTC. Its translation: CASSLGQYRNEQFF.

This clone appeared a single time. In DNA form, the CDR3 reads TGTGCCACCAGCAGGGATAGCGGACCTATGAATGAGCAGTTCTTC. Its translation: CATSRDSGPMNEQFF. The V and J genes are TRBV15 and TRBJ2-1, with TRBD2 as a possible D gene (6 bases). This CDR3 comprises 15 residues. Per germline, CDR1 LNHNV and CDR2 YYDKDF (reference sequence). Trimming shortened V by 3 bases and J by 7 bases, and 16 bases separated the two germline ends.

This clone was detected a few times. The chain has TRBV5-4 and TRBJ1-1; D ambiguous. The germline V gene has CDR1 SGHNT and CDR2 YYREEE (reference sequence). V was clipped by 4 bases and J by 4 bases, with 14 bases between them. The CDR3 consists of 14 residues. The CDR3 loop is CASSPTGGSTEAFF. The CDR3 coding sequence is TGTGCCAGCAGCCCCACGGGAGGTAGCACTGAAGCTTTCTTT.

On this clone: A junction end diverges from the germline sequence, so it may reflect a read error. This chain's CDR3 is CASTQVEGANEKLFF. The CDR3 nucleotides are TGCGCCAGCACCCAAGTGGAGGGCGCTAATGAAAAACTGTTTTTT. The V call is TRBV4-1, the J call TRBJ1-4; no definite D call. Per the germline V gene, CDR1 is MGHRA and CDR2 is YSYEKL. The CDR3 is 15 residues long.

The chain joins TRBV7-9 to TRBJ1-4, with a possible D match to TRBD1 (6 bases). V lost 5 bases to trimming and J lost 7 bases, with 14 bases between them. The CDR3 extends over 14 amino acids. Germline values: CDR1 SEHNR, CDR2 FQNEAQ (reference sequence). As DNA, the CDR3 is TGTGCCAGCAGCGAACTAGGGGGTCGTGAAAAACTGTTTTTT. Its translation: CASSELGGREKLFF.

The chain is built from TRBV19 and TRBJ1-3; D is uncertain. There are 14 residues in the CDR3. The ends were cut back, 8 bases at V and 6 bases at J, with 17 bases in the middle. Germline V gives CDR1 LNHDA, CDR2 SQIVND (reference sequence). As DNA, the CDR3 is TGTGCCAGTCTTGACCTCTTCGGGGAAAACACCATATATTTT. Protein product: CASLDLFGENTIYF.

The J gene is TRBJ1-1, the V gene TRBV27, with TRBD1 as a possible D gene (6 bases). V lost 1 base, J lost 1 base, and 10 bases lay in between. Germline V gene lookup returns CDR1 MNHEY and CDR2 SMNVEV (reference sequence). This CDR3 comprises 15 residues. CDR3 coding DNA: TGTGCCAGCAGTTTATTAGGGGGGGGGAACACTGAAGCTTTCTTT. Translation gives CASSLLGGGNTEAFF.

V and J are TRBV29-1 and TRBJ2-3, with TRBD2 matching 13 bases. The CDR3 runs to 18 residues. V shed 0 bases, J shed 1 base, and the junction held 7 bases outside the gene matches. The germline V gene encodes CDR1 SQVTM and CDR2 ANQGSEA. The CDR3 protein is CSVEDPGTSGIRTDTQYF. Here the CDR3 DNA reads TGCAGCGTTGAAGATCCGGGGACTAGCGGGATCCGCACAGATACGCAGTATTTT.

The gene calls are TRBV6-5 and TRBJ2-7; 9 bases fit TRBD1. The CDR3 spans 15 residues. The V and J ends lost 4 bases and 2 bases, in that order; junction bases with no gene match: 6. Germline CDR1 MNHEY, CDR2 SVGAGI. The CDR3 spells CASSSLGQGAYEQYF. DNA of the CDR3: TGTGCCAGCAGTTCCCTGGGACAGGGAGCCTACGAGCAGTACTTC.

This chain joins TRBV18 and TRBJ1-4; D possibly corresponds to TRBD1 (5 bases). Germline V CDR1 and CDR2: KGHSH, LQKENI. Trimming cost V 4 bases and J 4 bases, with 7 bases left between them. CDR3 length: 13 residues. For the CDR3, the DNA is TGTGCCAGCTCACTAGACAGTAATGAAAAACTGTTTTTT. Encoded protein: CASSLDSNEKLFF.

In this sample, this clone turned up a few times. This chain links TRBV7-8 with TRBJ2-1; D may be TRBD2 (6 bases). This CDR3 comprises 13 residues. V lost 8 bases and J 2 bases, leaving 10 bases between the germline ends. The V gene's germline CDR1 is SGHVS and CDR2 FQNEAQ. The CDR3, as DNA: TGTGCCAGCGACTCGGGGGCCTACAATGAGCAGTTCTTC. This sequence encodes CASDSGAYNEQFF.

The V gene is TRBV1, the J gene TRBJ2-1; whether TRBD2, the table's D call, matches the DNA was not checked. TRBV1 is shown as a pseudogene. The CDR3 contains 14 residues. Here the CDR3 reads CTSSQGGRRNEQFF. In DNA, the CDR3 is TGCACCAGCAGTCAAGGAGGGAGACGGAATGAGCAGTTCTTC.

J is TRBJ2-7 and V is TRBV25-1; 13 bases are a match to TRBD2. After removal of 2 bases from V and 2 bases from J, the junction contained 3 bases not matched to a gene. The CDR3 loop spans 16 amino acids. Germline V lookup: CDR1 MGHDK, CDR2 SYGVNS. For the CDR3, the DNA is TGTGCCAGCAGTGAAATCGGGACTAGCGGGGCCTACGAGCAGTACTTC. It specifies CASSEIGTSGAYEQYF.

This clone was seen more than once but under ten times. V usage is TRBV2 and J usage is TRBJ2-5; no clear D. The J call may be in error: the DNA end matches TRBJ2-7 better. This CDR3 contains 12 residues. CDR1 is SNHLY, CDR2 FYNNEI, per germline. CDR3 bases: TGTGCCAGCAGCCTGAGCTCCTACGAGCAGTACTTC. This gives the protein CASSLSSYEQYF.

The chain combines TRBV28 with TRBJ2-7; 7 bases match TRBD2. Germline values: CDR1 MDHEN, CDR2 SYDVKM. This CDR3 has 16 amino acids. V was clipped by 6 bases and J by 0 bases; unmatched bases: 11. CDR3 loop: CASRRGAGPSSYEQYF. The DNA for the CDR3 is TGTGCCAGCAGAAGGGGAGCGGGACCGAGCTCCTACGAGCAGTACTTC.

This clone was observed a few times. The V call is TRBV6-5, the J call TRBJ2-7; D may be TRBD2 (5 bases). Trimming removed 0 bases at V and 3 bases at J, with 9 bases between. This CDR3 contains 14 residues. CDR1 is MNHEY, CDR2 SVGAGI, per germline. This CDR3 reads CASSYSLGNYEQYF. The DNA of the CDR3 is TGTGCCAGCAGTTACTCCCTCGGGAACTACGAGCAGTACTTC.

This sequence joins TRBV5-4 and TRBJ2-5; the D is unclear. Germline-derived CDR1 and CDR2 are SGHNT and YYREEE (reference sequence). V was trimmed by 0 bases and J by 5 bases, leaving 17 bases between them. CDR3 length: 16 residues. The CDR3 DNA is TGTGCCAGCAGCTTGGCCAACGGGTTTGGTCATGAGACCCAGTACTTC. It encodes CASSLANGFGHETQYF.

The genes are TRBV19 and TRBJ1-5, with 10 nucleotides matching TRBD1. V gave up 7 bases and J gave up 6 bases; unmatched junction bases: 9. The CDR3 extends over 15 amino acids. Per germline, CDR1 LNHDA and CDR2 SQIVND (reference sequence). CDR3 sequence (DNA): TGTGCCAGTACCTCGGGACAGGGGTTACGTCAGCCCCAGCATTTT. Its protein is CASTSGQGLRQPQHF.

The V call is TRBV6-1, the J call TRBJ2-3; 11 bases match TRBD2. CDR1 is MNHNS, CDR2 SASEGT, per germline. J gave up 1 base and V 5 bases, and 2 bases lay outside the gene matches. CDR3 length equals 15 residues. The CDR3 DNA reads as TGTGCCAGCAGTCAACTAGCGGGAGGCACAGATACGCAGTATTTT. Amino acid sequence: CASSQLAGGTDTQYF.

This rearrangement joins TRBV4-1 to TRBJ1-5; TRBD1 matches 7 bases. Germline V gives CDR1 MGHRA, CDR2 YSYEKL. The CDR3 is made up of 15 amino acids. The junction had 3 bases not matched to a gene; V was cut back by 1 base and J by 3 bases. The CDR3 loop reads CASSQGGQYNQPQHF. CDR3 nucleotide sequence: TGCGCCAGCAGCCAAGGGGGACAGTACAATCAGCCCCAGCATTTT.

The chain employs TRBV18 and TRBJ2-2, with 9 nucleotides matching TRBD1. With 6 bases clipped from V and 0 bases from J, the junction kept 2 bases outside the gene matches. This CDR3 region has 15 residues. Germline V CDR1 and CDR2: KGHSH, LQKENI. CDR3 DNA: TGTGCCAGCTCTCGACAGGGGGCGAACACCGGGGAGCTGTTTTTT. This translates into CASSRQGANTGELFF.

This rearrangement joins TRBV19 to TRBJ1-2; 9 nucleotides match TRBD1. The V segment lost 5 bases and the J segment 6 bases; nucleotides outside the gene matches: 4. The CDR3 is 13 residues long. Germline V gives CDR1 LNHDA, CDR2 SQIVND (reference sequence). This CDR3 is CASSPGQGNGYTF. The CDR3 DNA reads TGTGCCAGTAGTCCCGGACAGGGGAATGGCTACACCTTC.

The chain carries TRBV6-5 and TRBJ1-4, with 9 bases fitting TRBD1. CDR1 MNHEY and CDR2 SVGAGI come from the germline V gene. This CDR3 comprises 15 residues. J gave up 12 bases and V 2 bases, and 10 bases lay outside the gene matches. CDR3 region: CASSYGTGRAAELFF. The CDR3 DNA is TGTGCCAGCAGTTACGGGACAGGGAGGGCGGCGGAACTGTTTTTT.

This clone turned up a few times. The chain links TRBV11-2 to TRBJ2-7; a weak D match, TRBD1 (6 bases). The CDR3 sequence is 15 residues long. Trimming stripped 5 bases from V and 5 bases from J, with 19 bases between. Germline CDR1 reads SGHAT; CDR2 reads FQNNGV. DNA for the CDR3: TGTGCCAGCAGCCGCGAGATAAGGGGACAAGACGAGCAGTACTTC. It yields the protein CASSREIRGQDEQYF.

J is TRBJ2-5 and V is TRBV20-1; a weak D match, TRBD2 (5 bases). This CDR3 has 11 amino acids. Germline V gives CDR1 DFQATT, CDR2 SNEGSKA (reference sequence). V was clipped by 3 bases and J by 5 bases, with 7 bases between them. CDR3 sequence: CSARDFETQYF. DNA for the CDR3: TGCAGTGCTAGGGACTTTGAGACCCAGTACTTC.

This chain links TRBV2 with TRBJ2-1, with 7 bases identical to TRBD1. With V trimmed by 8 bases and J by 4 bases, 11 bases remained unmatched. This CDR3 is 15 amino acids long. From germline, CDR1 is SNHLY and CDR2 FYNNEI. The CDR3 loop is CASRRSGTAYNEQFF. CDR3 bases: TGTGCCAGCCGCCGTTCCGGGACAGCATACAATGAGCAGTTCTTC.

The sample holds a few counts of this clone. CDR3 sequence (DNA): TGTGCCAGCAGCTCGAGAGGACAGGGCACTGAAGCTTTCTTT. Translation: CASSSRGQGTEAFF. V is TRBV7-9 and J is TRBJ1-1, with 8 nucleotides matching TRBD1. Germline CDR1 SEHNR, CDR2 FQNEAQ (reference sequence). The trim removed 4 bases at V and 4 bases at J, leaving 5 bases unmatched. The CDR3 runs 14 residues.

This chain uses TRBV28 with TRBJ2-3; TRBD2 matches 10 bases. V lost 7 bases and J lost 7; bases outside the gene matches: 11. Germline lookup yields CDR1 MDHEN and CDR2 SYDVKM. This CDR3 contains 15 residues. In DNA form, the CDR3 reads TGTGCCAGCATCCCGTCGGCTAGCGGGAGTTATACGCAGTATTTT. Translating gives CASIPSASGSYTQYF.

The J gene is TRBJ2-7, the V gene TRBV5-1; D is possibly TRBD1 (6 bases). The V and J ends lost 4 bases and 0 bases respectively, with 20 bases between them. Germline V lookup: CDR1 SGHRS, CDR2 YFSETQ. The length of the CDR3 is 17 residues. CDR3 region: CASSALPLTGSSYEQYF. In DNA form, the CDR3 reads TGCGCCAGCAGCGCTCTGCCCCTTACAGGGTCCTCCTACGAGCAGTACTTC. Full variable domain (outside the CDR3, taken from reference TRBV5-1 and TRBJ2-7): KAGVTQTPRYLIKTRGQQVTLSCSPISGHRSVSWYQQTPGQGLQFLFEYFSETQRNKGNFPGRFSGRQFSNSRSEMNVSTLELGDSALYLCASSALPLTGSSYEQYFGPGTRLTVT.

The genes are TRBV7-9 and TRBJ2-3; D is possibly TRBD1 (5 bases). The V gene's germline CDR1 is SEHNR and CDR2 FQNEAQ (reference sequence). V was shortened by 4 bases and J by 6 bases, with 17 bases between the two germline ends. The CDR3 consists of 15 residues. CDR3 protein: CASSSTLGAGDTQYF. The CDR3 bases are TGTGCCAGCAGCTCAACCCTAGGGGCTGGGGATACGCAGTATTTT.

This clone was seen only a few times. This chain links TRBV27 with TRBJ2-4; D unresolved. V lost 7 bases and J lost 0, with 13 bases in between. The CDR3 sequence is 15 residues long. CDR1 is MNHEY and CDR2 is SMNVEV in the germline V gene (reference sequence). The CDR3 is CASKTAALAKNIQYF. The CDR3, as DNA: TGTGCCAGCAAAACGGCGGCCCTAGCCAAAAACATTCAGTACTTC.